This T cell receptor beta chain emerged from a study of Ad26.COV2.S vaccination and SARS-CoV-2 variants. Study-wide background: Intramuscular Ad26.COV2.S doses were given once or twice, 56 days apart.

In the case of this clone: Its antigen is as yet unknown.

Generated by immunoSEQ multiplex PCR, the TCRdb table keeps only in-frame clones and is missing some. In the table there are about 420,000 clones, 85% to 90% of which are singletons. This CDR3 region has 13 residues. Germline loops: CDR1 MNHEY, CDR2 SVGAGI. V was trimmed by 5 bases and J by 5 bases, leaving 13 bases between them. Study-level findings and limits: The authors reported substantial breadth in spike-specific CD8+ and CD4+ T cell responses after vaccination. Across vaccine and placebo recipients, the breadth of non-spike TCRs was similar.

Treatment of the sample: around 19 received Ad26.COV2.S at low or high dose, single or two shots; 5 received placebo; per-sample allocation not given. It was on day 63 after the first vaccine or placebo injection that samples were taken. The sequencing here drew on peripheral blood, taken in a trial of Ad26.COV2.S vaccine versus placebo. V and J are TRBV6-5 and TRBJ2-7, with D possibly matching TRBD1 (6 bases). The origin of this receptor is a person aged 18-65 years who received the Ad26.COV2.S COVID-19 vaccine or a placebo. The CDR3 spells CASSKPQGHEQYF. CDR3 DNA: TGTGCCAGCAGTAAACCACAGGGCCACGAGCAGTACTTC.